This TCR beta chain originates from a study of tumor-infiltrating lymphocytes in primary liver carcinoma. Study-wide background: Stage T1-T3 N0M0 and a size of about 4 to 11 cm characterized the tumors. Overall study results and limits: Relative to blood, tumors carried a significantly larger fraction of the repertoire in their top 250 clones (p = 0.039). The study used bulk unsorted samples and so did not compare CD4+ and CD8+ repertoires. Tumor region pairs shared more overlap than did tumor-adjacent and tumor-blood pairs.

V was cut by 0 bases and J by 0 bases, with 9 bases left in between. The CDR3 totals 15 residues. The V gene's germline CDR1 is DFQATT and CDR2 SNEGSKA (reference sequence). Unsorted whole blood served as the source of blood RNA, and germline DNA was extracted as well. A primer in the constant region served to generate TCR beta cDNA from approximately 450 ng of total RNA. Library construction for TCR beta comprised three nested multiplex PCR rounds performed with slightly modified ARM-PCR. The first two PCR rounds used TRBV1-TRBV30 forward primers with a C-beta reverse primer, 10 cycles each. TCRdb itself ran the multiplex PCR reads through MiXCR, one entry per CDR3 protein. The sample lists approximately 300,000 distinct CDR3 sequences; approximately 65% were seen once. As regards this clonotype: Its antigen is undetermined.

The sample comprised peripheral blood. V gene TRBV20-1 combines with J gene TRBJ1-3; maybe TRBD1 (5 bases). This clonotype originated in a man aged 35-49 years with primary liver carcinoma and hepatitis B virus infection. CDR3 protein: CSARDQGYSGNTIYF. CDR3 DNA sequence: TGCAGTGCTAGAGATCAGGGTTACTCTGGAAACACCATATATTTT.